Sequencing of this T cell receptor beta chain was carried out in a study of blood T cell repertoires in COVID-19. Per germline, CDR1 SGDLS and CDR2 YYNGEE. There are 13 residues in the CDR3. V lost 3 bases to trimming and J lost 6 bases; unmatched junction nucleotides: 5. Assay: immunoSEQ multiplex PCR; the TCRdb copy retains only in-frame clones and omits some. The table has just over 650,000 clones, 75% to 90% seen once; the top ten hold about 0.26%. The chain links TRBV9 to TRBJ2-7; 8 nucleotides agree with TRBD1. The sequenced sample was peripheral blood. This clonotype originated in a woman in her late teens or twenties with acute or convalescent COVID-19. CDR3 region: CASSDRQGSEQYF. The CDR3 coding sequence is TGTGCCAGCAGCGACAGACAGGGGAGCGAGCAGTACTTC.